The clone carrying this TCR beta chain has only a few counts. Its matching antigen is unknown. The time point: patch test 1, 2 weeks after DPC sensitization. Regarding treatment: therapeutic diphenylcyclopropenone sensitization with weekly scalp DPC. The sample comes from a study of human T cells and chemical hapten exposure. Study summary: Patients had diphenylcyclopropenone applied to the scalp weekly throughout the approximately 25-week study.

Germline CDR1 and CDR2: PRHDT and FYEKMQ (reference sequence). The CDR3 spans 11 residues. V lost 10 bases, J lost 3 bases, and 10 bases lay in between. Study conclusions and caveats: Having alopecia, donors may respond immunologically unlike healthy people.

Each cDNA molecule in the library carried unique molecular identifiers. In TCRdb, the RACE reads were re-called with MiXCR into one record per CDR3 protein. Altogether approximately 350,000 distinct CDR3 sequences are present, around 7% being singletons, with the ten largest covering 7% to 10%. The sample in question was whole blood, obtained in connection with sensitization to the hapten diphenylcyclopropenone (DPC). The clonotype comes from a woman aged 18-35 years with alopecia areata. Some clones in this sample may be carry-over from other donors' samples. This rearrangement joins TRBV13 to TRBJ2-7, with D maybe TRBD2 (5 bases). CDR3 loop: CATGEGYEQYF. CDR3 in DNA: TGTGCCACCGGTGAGGGCTACGAGCAGTACTTC.